The present entry profiles one T cell receptor beta chain with its context. What it binds is not known. This entry comes from a study of cytomegalovirus exposure and HLA in healthy donors. Study results and limitations: Serostatus for CMV was the only available immune exposure information. From TCR beta sequences, most subjects' HLA-A and HLA-B alleles were reportedly predicted accurately. More than 15,000 TCR beta sequences were associated with HLA alleles at 0.05 false discovery rate in a later analysis.

Per germline, CDR1 MNHEY and CDR2 SMNVEV (reference sequence). With V trimmed by 4 bases and J by 4 bases, 10 bases remained unmatched. The CDR3 extends over 16 amino acids. Primers: 60 Vbeta forward and 13 Jbeta reverse. The table came from immunoSEQ multiplex PCR; TCRdb's copy has only in-frame clones and leaves some out. The sample lists 150,000 to 200,000 clones, roughly 80% occurring once. This clonotype originated in a male donor in good health and CMV-seronegative. The chain recombines TRBV27 with TRBJ1-1; 9 bases are a match to TRBD1. Sequencing was done on a sample of PBMCs. The CDR3 nucleotides read TGTGCCAGCAGTTGGGGGGACAGGGATGATGGCACTGAAGCTTTCTTT. Its protein is CASSWGDRDDGTEAFF.